Below are 2 T cell receptor beta chains sequenced from a single sample in a study of blood T cell repertoires in COVID-19. The assay was immunoSEQ multiplex PCR, and TCRdb's table has in-frame clones only and misses some. This table holds over 200,000 clones, approximately 90% found once. Sample: PBMCs or T cells enriched from blood (not recorded which). The source of these receptors is a man in his forties or fifties who had recovered from COVID-19.

The CDR3 sequence is CASSVSGTGGDGYTF. In DNA form, the CDR3 reads TGTGCCAGCAGCGTGTCCGGGACAGGGGGCGATGGCTACACCTTC. The chain employs TRBV5-4 and TRBJ1-2; 12 bases line up with TRBD1. From germline, CDR1 is SGHNT and CDR2 YYREEE (reference sequence). The CDR3 extends over 15 amino acids. Trimming took 4 bases from V and 6 from J; bases not matched to a gene: 7.

This chain's CDR3 is CASSASGGTGANVLTF. For the CDR3, the DNA is TGTGCCAGCAGTGCTAGCGGGGGAACTGGGGCCAACGTCCTGACTTTC. This rearrangement joins TRBV6-4 to TRBJ2-6, with TRBD2 matching over 10 bases. The CDR3 loop spans 16 amino acids. After removal of 4 bases from V and 2 bases from J, the junction contained 2 bases not matched to a gene. Germline V lookup: CDR1 MRHNA, CDR2 SNTAGT.